This T cell receptor (beta chain) was recorded in a study of blood T cell repertoires in COVID-19. Looking at the study overall: Sites across the United States, Italy and Spain contributed samples from acute and convalescent COVID-19. PBMCs, B-cell-depleted T cells, or T cells were the source of the cDNA or gDNA that made up the material.

The authors' processing: Reference gene primer amplification gave estimated nucleated cell counts. Profiling relied on immunoSEQ multiplex PCR, and the TCRdb table lists in-frame clones only, not all of them. That table furnishes V, J and clone size, whereas the DNA furnished D and trimming. The sample contains more than 95,000 clones, about nine tenths of which appear only once. Trimming removed 0 bases from V and 4 bases from J, with 6 bases in between. This CDR3 comprises 13 residues. The receptor was derived from a man between 70 and 80 years old who had recovered from COVID-19. Sequenced material: peripheral blood. The chain carries TRBV12-3 or TRBV12-4 and TRBJ1-1; possibly TRBD1 for D (5 bases). CDR3 DNA: TGTGCCAGCAGTTTAGCGGACATCACTGAAGCTTTCTTT. Amino acid sequence: CASSLADITEAFF.